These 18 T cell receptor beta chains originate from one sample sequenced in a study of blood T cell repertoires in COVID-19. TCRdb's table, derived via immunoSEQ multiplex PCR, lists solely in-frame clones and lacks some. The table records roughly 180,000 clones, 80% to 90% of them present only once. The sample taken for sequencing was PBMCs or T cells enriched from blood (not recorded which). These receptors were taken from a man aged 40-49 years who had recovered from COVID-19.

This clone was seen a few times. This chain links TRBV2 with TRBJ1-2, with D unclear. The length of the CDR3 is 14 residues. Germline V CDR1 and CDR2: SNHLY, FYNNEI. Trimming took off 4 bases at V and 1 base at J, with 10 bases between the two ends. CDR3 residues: CASSGGVLNYGYTF. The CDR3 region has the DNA TGTGCCAGCAGTGGAGGCGTCCTTAACTATGGCTACACCTTC.

Here the CDR3 DNA reads TGTGCCAGCAGTCCCGACGTTATATCAGCGGCTAGCGTTTACTTC. This codes for CASSPDVISAASVYF. The gene calls are TRBV2 and TRBJ2-4; TRBD2 is a possible D gene (6 bases). CDR1 SNHLY and CDR2 FYNNEI come from the germline V gene. The CDR3 has 15 amino acids. The V gene lost 5 bases and the J gene lost 16 bases, with 27 bases spanning the gap.

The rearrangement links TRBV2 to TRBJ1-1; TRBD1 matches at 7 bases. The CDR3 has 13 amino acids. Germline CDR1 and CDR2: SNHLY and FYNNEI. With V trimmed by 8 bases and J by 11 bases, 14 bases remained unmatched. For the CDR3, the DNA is TGTGCCAGCGGAGTAGACAGGGAGGTATGGGCTTTCTTT. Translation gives CASGVDREVWAFF.

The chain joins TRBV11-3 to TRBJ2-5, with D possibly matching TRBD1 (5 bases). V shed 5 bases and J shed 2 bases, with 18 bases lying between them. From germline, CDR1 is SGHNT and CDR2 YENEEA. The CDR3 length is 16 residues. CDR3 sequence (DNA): TGTGCCAGCAGCCCTGGCGTTAGACAGCCTCAAGAGACCCAGTACTTC. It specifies CASSPGVRQPQETQYF.

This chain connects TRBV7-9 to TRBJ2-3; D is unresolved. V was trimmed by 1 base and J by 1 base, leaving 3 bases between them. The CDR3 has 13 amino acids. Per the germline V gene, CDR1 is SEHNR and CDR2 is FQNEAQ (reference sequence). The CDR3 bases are TGTGCCAGCAGCTTAGTAGGCACAGATACGCAGTATTTT. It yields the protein CASSLVGTDTQYF.

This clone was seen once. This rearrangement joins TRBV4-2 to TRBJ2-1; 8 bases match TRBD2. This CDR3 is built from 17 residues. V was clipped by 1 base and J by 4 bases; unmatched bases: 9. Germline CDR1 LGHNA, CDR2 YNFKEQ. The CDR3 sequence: CASSQVSAGGLYNEQFF. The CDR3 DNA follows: TGTGCCAGCAGCCAAGTATCCGCGGGAGGACTATACAATGAGCAGTTCTTC.

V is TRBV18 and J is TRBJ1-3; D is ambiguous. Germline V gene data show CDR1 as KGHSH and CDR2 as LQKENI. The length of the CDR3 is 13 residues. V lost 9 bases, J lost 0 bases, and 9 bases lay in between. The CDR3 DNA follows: TGTGCCAGTTTGGACTTCTCTGGAAACACCATATATTTT. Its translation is CASLDFSGNTIYF.

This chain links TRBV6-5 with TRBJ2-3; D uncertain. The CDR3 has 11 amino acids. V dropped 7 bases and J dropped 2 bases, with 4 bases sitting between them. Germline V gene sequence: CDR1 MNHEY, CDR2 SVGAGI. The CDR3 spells CASTNTDTQYF. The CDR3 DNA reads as TGTGCCAGCACTAACACAGATACGCAGTATTTT.

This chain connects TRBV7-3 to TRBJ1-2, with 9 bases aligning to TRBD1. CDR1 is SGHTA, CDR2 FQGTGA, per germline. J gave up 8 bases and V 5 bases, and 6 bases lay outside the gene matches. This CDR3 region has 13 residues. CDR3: CASSGDRVMGYTF. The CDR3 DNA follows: TGTGCCAGCAGCGGGGACAGGGTGATGGGCTACACCTTC. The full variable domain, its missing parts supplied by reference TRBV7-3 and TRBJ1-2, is GAGVSQTPSNKVTEKGKYVELRCDPISGHTALYWYRQSLGQGPEFLIYFQGTGAADDSGLPNDRFFAVRPEGSVSTLKIQRTERGDSAVYLCASSGDRVMGYTFGSGTRLTVV.

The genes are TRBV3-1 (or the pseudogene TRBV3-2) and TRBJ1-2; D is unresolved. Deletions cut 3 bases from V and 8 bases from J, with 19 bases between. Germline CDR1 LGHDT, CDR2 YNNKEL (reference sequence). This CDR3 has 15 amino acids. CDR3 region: CASSHQAGPTGGYTF. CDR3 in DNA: TGTGCCAGCAGCCACCAGGCCGGGCCAACGGGGGGCTACACCTTC.

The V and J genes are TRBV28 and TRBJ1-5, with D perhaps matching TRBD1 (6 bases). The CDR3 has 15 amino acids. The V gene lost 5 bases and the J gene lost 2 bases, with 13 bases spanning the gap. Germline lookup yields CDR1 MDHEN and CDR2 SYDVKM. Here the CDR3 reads CASSPQGSGNQPQHF. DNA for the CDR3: TGTGCCAGCAGTCCGCAGGGGTCTGGCAATCAGCCCCAGCATTTT. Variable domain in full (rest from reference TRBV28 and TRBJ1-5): DVKVTQSSRYLVKRTGEKVFLECVQDMDHENMFWYRQDPGLGLRLIYFSYDVKMKEKGDIPEGYSVSREKKERFSLILESASTNQTSMYLCASSPQGSGNQPQHFGDGTRLSIL.

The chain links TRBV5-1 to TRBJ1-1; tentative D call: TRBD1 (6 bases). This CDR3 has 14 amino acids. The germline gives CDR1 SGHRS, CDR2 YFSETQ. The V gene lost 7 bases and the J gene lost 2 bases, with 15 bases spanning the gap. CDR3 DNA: TGCGCCAGCTCACCGACCAGGGGAAACACTGAAGCTTTCTTT. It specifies CASSPTRGNTEAFF.

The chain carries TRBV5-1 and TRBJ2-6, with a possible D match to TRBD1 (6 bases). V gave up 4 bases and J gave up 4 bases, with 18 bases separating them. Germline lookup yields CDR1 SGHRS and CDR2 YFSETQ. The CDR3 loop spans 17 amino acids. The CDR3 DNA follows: TGCGCCAGCAGCGTGTCAACAGGGCTCCCGGGGGCCAACGTCCTGACTTTC. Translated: CASSVSTGLPGANVLTF.

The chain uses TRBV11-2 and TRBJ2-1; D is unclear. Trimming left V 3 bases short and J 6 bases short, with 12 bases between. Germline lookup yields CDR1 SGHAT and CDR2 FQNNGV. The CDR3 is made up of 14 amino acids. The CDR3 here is CASSFGAESNEQFF. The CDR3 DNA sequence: TGTGCCAGCAGCTTCGGAGCCGAGTCCAATGAGCAGTTCTTC. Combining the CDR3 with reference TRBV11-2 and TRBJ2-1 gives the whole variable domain EAGVAQSPRYKIIEKRQSVAFWCNPISGHATLYWYQQILGQGPKLLIQFQNNGVVDDSQLPKDRFSAERLKGVDSTLKIQPAKLEDSAVYLCASSFGAESNEQFFGPGTRLTVL.

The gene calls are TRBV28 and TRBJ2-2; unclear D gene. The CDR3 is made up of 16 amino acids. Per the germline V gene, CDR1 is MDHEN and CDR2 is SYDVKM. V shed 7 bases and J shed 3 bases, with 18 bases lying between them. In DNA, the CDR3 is TGTGCCAGCATCTCCTCATCGGGTTGGGACACCGGGGAGCTGTTTTTT. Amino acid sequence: CASISSSGWDTGELFF.

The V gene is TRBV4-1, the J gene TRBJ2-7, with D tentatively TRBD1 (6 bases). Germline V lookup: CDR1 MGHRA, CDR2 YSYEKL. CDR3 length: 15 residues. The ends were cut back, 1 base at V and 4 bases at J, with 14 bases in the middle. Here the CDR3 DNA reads TGCGCCAGCAGCCAAGTTGCGGACAGCCTATACGAGCAGTACTTC. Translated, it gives CASSQVADSLYEQYF.

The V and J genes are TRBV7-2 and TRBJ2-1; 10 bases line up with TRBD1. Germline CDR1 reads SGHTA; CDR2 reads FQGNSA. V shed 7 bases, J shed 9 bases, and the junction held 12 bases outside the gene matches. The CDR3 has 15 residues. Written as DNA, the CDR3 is TGTGCCAGCACCCCCCGGACAGGGGGATTAGGTGAGCAGTTCTTC. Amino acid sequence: CASTPRTGGLGEQFF.

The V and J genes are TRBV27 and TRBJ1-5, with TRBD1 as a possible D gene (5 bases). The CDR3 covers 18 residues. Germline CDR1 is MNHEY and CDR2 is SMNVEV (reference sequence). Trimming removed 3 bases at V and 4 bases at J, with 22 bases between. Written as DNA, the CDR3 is TGTGCCAGCAGTTTCCTAGGGGTATTACAGACTCTGAATCAGCCCCAGCATTTT. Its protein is CASSFLGVLQTLNQPQHF.